Below are 4 T cell receptor beta chains sequenced from a single sample in a study of PD-1 blockade in mismatch repair-deficient tumors. Sequencing was performed with immunoSEQ multiplex PCR; in TCRdb, only in-frame clones are kept and a portion is missing. Among fewer than 25,000 clones listed, about 80% were seen once. The input for sequencing was PBMCs, taken 52 weeks after starting pembrolizumab. The source of these receptors is an adult with mismatch repair-deficient cancer.

V usage is TRBV7-6 and J usage is TRBJ2-3, with TRBD2 matching over 7 bases. CDR1 is SGHVS and CDR2 is FNYEAQ in the germline V gene. The CDR3 runs to 16 residues. Trimming at V came to 4 bases and at J to 4 bases, leaving 11 bases not matched to a gene. Here the CDR3 DNA reads TGTGCCAGCAGCTCCGTAGGCGGGAGAGTCGCAGATACGCAGTATTTT. Translation: CASSSVGGRVADTQYF. Variable domain in full (rest from reference TRBV7-6 and TRBJ2-3): GAGVSQSPRYKVTKRGQDVALRCDPISGHVSLYWYRQALGQGPEFLTYFNYEAQQDKSGLPNDRFSAERPEGSISTLTIQRTEQRDSAMYRCASSSVGGRVADTQYFGPGTRLTVL.

This chain joins TRBV7-9 and TRBJ2-2; D unclear. From germline, CDR1 is SEHNR and CDR2 FQNEAQ (reference sequence). There are 14 residues in the CDR3. The V end lost 1 base, the J end lost 3 bases, and 6 bases lay between the germline ends. CDR3 amino acids: CASSLERYTGELFF. Written as DNA, the CDR3 is TGTGCCAGCAGCTTAGAGCGTTACACCGGGGAGCTGTTTTTT.

The J gene is TRBJ2-1, the V gene TRBV5-6; 13 nucleotides align to TRBD2. The CDR3 extends over 18 amino acids. Germline V gives CDR1 SGHDT, CDR2 YYEEEE. The trim removed 3 bases at V and 3 bases at J, leaving 9 bases unmatched. The DNA for the CDR3 is TGTGCCAGCAGCTCAGGACTAGCGGGAGTCACATTCTACAATGAGCAGTTCTTC. Its translation is CASSSGLAGVTFYNEQFF. The variable domain in full, completed from reference TRBV5-6 and TRBJ2-1, reads DAGVTQSPTHLIKTRGQQVTLRCSPKSGHDTVSWYQQALGQGPQFIFQYYEEEERQRGNFPDRFSGHQFPNYSSELNVNALLLGDSALYLCASSSGLAGVTFYNEQFFGPGTRLTVL.

In its sample, this clone was seen once. The V call is TRBV2, the J call TRBJ2-4, with TRBD2 identical over 13 bases. This CDR3 comprises 15 residues. Germline V lookup: CDR1 SNHLY, CDR2 FYNNEI. The junction had 6 bases not matched to a gene; V was cut back by 4 bases and J by 9 bases. This chain's CDR3 is CASSGTGTSGTIQYF. The CDR3 nucleotides are TGTGCCAGCAGTGGAACAGGGACTAGCGGGACCATTCAGTACTTC.